This entry is about one TCR beta chain. The record originates from a study of blood T cell repertoires in COVID-19. Germline V gene data show CDR1 as SGHKS and CDR2 as YYEKEE (reference sequence). This CDR3 is 15 amino acids long. V dropped 1 base and J dropped 2 bases, with 11 bases sitting between them. Clones were sequenced by immunoSEQ multiplex PCR, and TCRdb holds only the in-frame ones, with some missing. The sample consists of about 300,000 clones, 88% of them appearing once. The receptor comes from a woman aged 25 to 39 who had recovered from COVID-19. The specimen was peripheral blood. The V gene is TRBV5-5, the J gene TRBJ2-3; D remains unclear. CDR3 nucleotide sequence: TGTGCCAGCAGCTTGACTGACATCGTCACAGATACGCAGTATTTT. Translated: CASSLTDIVTDTQYF.